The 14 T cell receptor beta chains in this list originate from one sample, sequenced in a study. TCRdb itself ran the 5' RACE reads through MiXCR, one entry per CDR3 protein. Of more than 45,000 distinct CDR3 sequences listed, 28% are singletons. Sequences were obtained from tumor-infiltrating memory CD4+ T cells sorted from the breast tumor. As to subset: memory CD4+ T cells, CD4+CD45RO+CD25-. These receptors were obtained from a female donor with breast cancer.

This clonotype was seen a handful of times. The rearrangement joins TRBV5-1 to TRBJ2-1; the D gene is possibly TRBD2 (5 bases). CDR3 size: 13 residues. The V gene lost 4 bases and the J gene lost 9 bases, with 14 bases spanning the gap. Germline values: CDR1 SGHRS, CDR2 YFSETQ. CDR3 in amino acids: CASSPSGSGEQFF. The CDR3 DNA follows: TGCGCCAGCAGCCCCTCGGGGTCAGGTGAGCAGTTCTTC.

The CDR3: CASRSGETGGHQETQYF. For the CDR3, the DNA is TGTGCCAGCAGAAGCGGAGAGACAGGGGGTCACCAAGAGACCCAGTACTTC. V and J are TRBV9 and TRBJ2-5; TRBD1 matches at 9 bases. V lost 5 bases, J lost 0 bases, and 11 bases stayed unmatched. Germline CDR1 reads SGDLS; CDR2 reads YYNGEE. The CDR3 length is 17 residues.

CDR3 sequence: CASAERVGAHQPQHF. As DNA, the CDR3 is TGTGCCAGCGCCGAGAGGGTCGGGGCTCATCAGCCCCAGCATTTT. The rearrangement joins TRBV6-6 to TRBJ1-5; possibly TRBD1 for D (5 bases). The germline CDR1 and CDR2 sequences are MNHNY and SVGAGI (reference sequence). Trimming removed 8 bases from V and 5 bases from J, with 19 bases in between. The CDR3 is 15 amino acids.

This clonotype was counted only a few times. DNA for the CDR3: TGTGCCAGCAGCTTGGCTCCCAGCGGGAGGGGAGAGACCCAGTACTTC. This encodes CASSLAPSGRGETQYF. This chain joins TRBV5-5 and TRBJ2-5, with TRBD2 matching over 10 bases. This CDR3 spans 16 amino acids. CDR1 and CDR2 from the germline V gene are SGHKS and YYEKEE (reference sequence). The V and J ends lost 0 bases and 4 bases, in that order; junction bases with no gene match: 6.

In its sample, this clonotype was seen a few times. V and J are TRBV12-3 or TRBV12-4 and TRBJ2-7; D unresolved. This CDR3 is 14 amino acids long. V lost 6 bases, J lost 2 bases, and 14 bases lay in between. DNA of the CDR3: TGTGCCAGCAGCCCTCCCGGGCAGACCTACGAGCAGTACTTC. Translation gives CASSPPGQTYEQYF.

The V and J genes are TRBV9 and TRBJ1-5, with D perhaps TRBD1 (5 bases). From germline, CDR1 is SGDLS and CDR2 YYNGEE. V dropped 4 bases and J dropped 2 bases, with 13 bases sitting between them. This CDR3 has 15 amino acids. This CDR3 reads CASSQAGVGNQPQHF. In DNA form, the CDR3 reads TGTGCCAGCAGCCAAGCGGGGGTTGGCAATCAGCCCCAGCATTTT.

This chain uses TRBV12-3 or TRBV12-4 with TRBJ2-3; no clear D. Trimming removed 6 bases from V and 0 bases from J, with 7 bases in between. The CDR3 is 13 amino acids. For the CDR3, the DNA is TGTGCCAGCAGGTCTTATAGCACAGATACGCAGTATTTT. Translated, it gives CASRSYSTDTQYF.

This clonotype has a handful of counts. The CDR3 region is CASSLQGGNTDTQYF. CDR3 sequence (DNA): TGTGCCAGCAGCCTACAGGGCGGCAACACAGATACGCAGTATTTT. The chain is built from TRBV7-9 and TRBJ2-3; maybe TRBD1 (6 bases). With 5 bases removed from V and 2 bases from J, the gap between germline ends came to 14 bases. The CDR3 is 15 residues long. Germline CDR1 reads SEHNR; CDR2 reads FQNEAQ (reference sequence).

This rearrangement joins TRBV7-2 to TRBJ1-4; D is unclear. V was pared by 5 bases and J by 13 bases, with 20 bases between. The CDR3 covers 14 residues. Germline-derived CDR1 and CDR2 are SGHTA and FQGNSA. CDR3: CASSPRTGLMGLFF. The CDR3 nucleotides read TGTGCCAGCAGCCCCAGGACGGGTCTAATGGGACTGTTTTTT.

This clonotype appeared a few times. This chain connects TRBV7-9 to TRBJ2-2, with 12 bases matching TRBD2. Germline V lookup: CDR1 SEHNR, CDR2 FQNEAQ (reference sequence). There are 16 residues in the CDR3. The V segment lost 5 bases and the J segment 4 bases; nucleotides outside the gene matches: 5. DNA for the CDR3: TGTGCCAGCAGCCGTCGGGGACTAGCGGGCACCGGGGAGCTGTTTTTT. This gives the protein CASSRRGLAGTGELFF.

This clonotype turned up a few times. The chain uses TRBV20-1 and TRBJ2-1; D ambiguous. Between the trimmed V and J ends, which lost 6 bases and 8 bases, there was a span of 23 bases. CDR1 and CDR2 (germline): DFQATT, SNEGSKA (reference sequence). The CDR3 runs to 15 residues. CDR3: CSAHDPGSPQDEQFF. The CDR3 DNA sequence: TGCAGTGCCCACGACCCCGGGTCCCCCCAGGATGAGCAGTTCTTC.

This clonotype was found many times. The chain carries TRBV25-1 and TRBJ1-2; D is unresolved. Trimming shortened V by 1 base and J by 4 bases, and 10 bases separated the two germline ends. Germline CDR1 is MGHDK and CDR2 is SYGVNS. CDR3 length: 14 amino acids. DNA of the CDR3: TGTGCCAGCAGTGAATCCCCAAGAACCTATGGCTACACCTTC. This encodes CASSESPRTYGYTF.

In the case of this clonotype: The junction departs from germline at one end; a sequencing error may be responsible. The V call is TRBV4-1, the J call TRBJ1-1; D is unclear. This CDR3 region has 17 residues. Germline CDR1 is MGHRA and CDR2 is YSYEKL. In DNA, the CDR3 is TGCGCCAACAGCCAAGGTAGTGGGTCTGGTGCGTACACTGAAGCTTTCTTT. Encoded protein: CANSQGSGSGAYTEAFF.

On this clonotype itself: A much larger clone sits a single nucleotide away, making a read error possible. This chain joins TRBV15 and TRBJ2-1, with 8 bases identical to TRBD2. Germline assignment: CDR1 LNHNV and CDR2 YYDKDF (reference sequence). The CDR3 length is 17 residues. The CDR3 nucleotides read TGTGTCACCAGCAGAGAACGAGCGGGAGAGCGGCTCAATGAGCAGTTCTTC. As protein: CVTSRERAGERLNEQFF.